This T cell receptor beta chain was sequenced for a study of metastatic and nonmetastatic thyroid tumors. About the research overall: Across peripheral blood and tumor or nodule tissue samples taken from malignant and benign thyroid patients, the repertoires were compared with one another.

In the original workflow: Clinicopathological groups supplied CDR3 differences that were used to build a distant-metastasis classifier for papillary thyroid cancer. Through MiXCR, TCRdb re-clonotyped the PCR reads. TCRdb, rather than the study authors, made the V and J calls. The sample carries about 70,000 clones, 18% recorded once. Whole-study findings and limits: Reports indicated that malignant thyroid tumors showed significantly higher TCR beta diversity than benign nodules did, in blood and tumor.

V lost 4 bases and J lost 7, with 22 bases in between. Germline-derived CDR1 and CDR2 are SNHLY and FYNNEI. This CDR3 contains 16 residues. Thyroid surgery had not been preceded by any treatment in any patient. The table lists this clone with a few counts. Its antigen is unidentified. The receptor was derived from a female donor with papillary thyroid cancer or a benign thyroid nodule (not recorded which). Some clones in this sample may be carry-over from other donors' samples. Source material: blood. The rearrangement links TRBV2 to TRBJ2-5; D may be TRBD2 (5 bases). CDR3 nucleotide sequence: TGTGCCAGCAGTGGTACAAGGACTCTTATGGCGGGGACCCAGTACTTC. Translating gives CASSGTRTLMAGTQYF. The variable domain in full, with the rest retrieved from reference TRBV2 and TRBJ2-5, is EPEVTQTPSHQVTQMGQEVILRCVPISNHLYFYWYRQILGQKVEFLVSFYNNEISEKSEIFDDQFSVERPDGSNFTLKIRSTKLEDSAMYFCASSGTRTLMAGTQYFGPGTRLLVL.